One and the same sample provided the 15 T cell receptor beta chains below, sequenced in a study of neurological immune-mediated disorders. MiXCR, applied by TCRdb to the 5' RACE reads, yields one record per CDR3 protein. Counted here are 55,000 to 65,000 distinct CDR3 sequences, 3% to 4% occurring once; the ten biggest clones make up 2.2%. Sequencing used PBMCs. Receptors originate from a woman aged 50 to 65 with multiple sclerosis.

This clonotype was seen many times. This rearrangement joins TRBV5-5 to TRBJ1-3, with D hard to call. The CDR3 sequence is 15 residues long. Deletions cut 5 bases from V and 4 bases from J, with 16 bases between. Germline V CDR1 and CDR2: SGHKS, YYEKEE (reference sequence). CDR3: CASSLDGRIGNTIYF. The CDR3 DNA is TGTGCCAGCAGTCTCGACGGACGGATAGGAAACACCATATATTTT.

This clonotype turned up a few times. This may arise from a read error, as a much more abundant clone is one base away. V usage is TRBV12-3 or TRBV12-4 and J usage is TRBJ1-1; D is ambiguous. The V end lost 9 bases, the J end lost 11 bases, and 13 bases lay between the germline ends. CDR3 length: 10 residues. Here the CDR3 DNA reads TGTGCCAGAAGTGGGGTCCGGGCTTTCTTT. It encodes CARSGVRAFF.

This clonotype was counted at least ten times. CDR3 loop: CASSRVGAGRQETQYF. The CDR3 bases are TGTGCCAGCAGCCGCGTCGGGGCAGGGCGGCAAGAGACCCAGTACTTC. The chain has TRBV7-2 and TRBJ2-5; D possibly uses TRBD1 or TRBD2 (5 bases each). The V gene lost 5 bases and the J gene lost 2 bases, with 18 bases spanning the gap. Looked up from germline, CDR1 is SGHTA and CDR2 is FQGNSA. The CDR3 has 16 amino acids.

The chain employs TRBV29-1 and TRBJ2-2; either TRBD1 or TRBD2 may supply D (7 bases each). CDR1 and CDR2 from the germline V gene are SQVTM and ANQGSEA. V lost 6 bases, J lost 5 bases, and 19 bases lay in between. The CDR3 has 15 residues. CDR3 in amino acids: CSVGMTGRGTGELFF. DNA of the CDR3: TGCAGCGTCGGTATGACAGGGCGGGGGACCGGGGAGCTGTTTTTT.

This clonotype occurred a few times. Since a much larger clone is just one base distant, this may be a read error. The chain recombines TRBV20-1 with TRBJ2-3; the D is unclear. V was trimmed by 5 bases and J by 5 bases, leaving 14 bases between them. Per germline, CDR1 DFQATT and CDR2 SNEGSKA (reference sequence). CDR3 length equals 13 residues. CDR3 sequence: CSAPPKSGDTQYF. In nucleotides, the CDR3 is TGCAGTGCTCCACCAAAAAGTGGAGATACGCAGTATTTT.

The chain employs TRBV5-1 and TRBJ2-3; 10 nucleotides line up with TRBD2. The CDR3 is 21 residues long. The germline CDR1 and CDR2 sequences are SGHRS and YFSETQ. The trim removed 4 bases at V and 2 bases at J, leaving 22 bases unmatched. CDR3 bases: TGCGCCAGCAGCCCCTTGGGAAGCGGGGGGGAAAAAAAGGCCCCCACAGATACGCAGTATTTT. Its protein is CASSPLGSGGEKKAPTDTQYF. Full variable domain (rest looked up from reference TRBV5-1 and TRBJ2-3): KAGVTQTPRYLIKTRGQQVTLSCSPISGHRSVSWYQQTPGQGLQFLFEYFSETQRNKGNFPGRFSGRQFSNSRSEMNVSTLELGDSALYLCASSPLGSGGEKKAPTDTQYFGPGTRLTVL.

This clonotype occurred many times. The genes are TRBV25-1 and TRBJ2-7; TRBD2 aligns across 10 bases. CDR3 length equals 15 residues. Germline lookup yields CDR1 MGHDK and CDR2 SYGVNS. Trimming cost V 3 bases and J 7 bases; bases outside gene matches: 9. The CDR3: CASSDRLAGEVEQYF. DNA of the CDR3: TGTGCCAGCAGTGACCGGCTAGCGGGAGAGGTGGAGCAGTACTTC.

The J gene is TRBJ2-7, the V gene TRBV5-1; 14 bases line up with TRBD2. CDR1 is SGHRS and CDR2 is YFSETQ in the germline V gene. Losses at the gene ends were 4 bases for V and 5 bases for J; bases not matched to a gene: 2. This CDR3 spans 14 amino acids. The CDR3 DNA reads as TGCGCCAGCAGCAGGGGACTAGCGGGAGACGAGCAGTACTTC. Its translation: CASSRGLAGDEQYF. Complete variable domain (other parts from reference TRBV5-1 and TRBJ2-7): KAGVTQTPRYLIKTRGQQVTLSCSPISGHRSVSWYQQTPGQGLQFLFEYFSETQRNKGNFPGRFSGRQFSNSRSEMNVSTLELGDSALYLCASSRGLAGDEQYFGPGTRLTVT.

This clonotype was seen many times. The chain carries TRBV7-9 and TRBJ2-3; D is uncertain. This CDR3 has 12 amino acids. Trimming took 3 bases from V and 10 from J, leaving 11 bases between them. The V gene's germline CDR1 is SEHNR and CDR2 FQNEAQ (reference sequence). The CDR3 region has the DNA TGTGCCAGCAGCTTGGAGATGGGGTCGCAGTATTTT. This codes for CASSLEMGSQYF. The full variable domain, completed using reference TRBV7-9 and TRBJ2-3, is DTGVSQNPRHKITKRGQNVTFRCDPISEHNRLYWYRQTLGQGPEFLTYFQNEAQLEKSRLLSDRFSAERPKGSFSTLEIQRTEQGDSAMYLCASSLEMGSQYFGPGTRLTVL.

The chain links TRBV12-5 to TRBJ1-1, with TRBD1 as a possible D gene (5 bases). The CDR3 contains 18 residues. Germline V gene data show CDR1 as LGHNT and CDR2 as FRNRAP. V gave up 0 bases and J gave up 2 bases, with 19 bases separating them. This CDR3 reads CASGLVDSRVIFNTEAFF. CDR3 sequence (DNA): TGTGCTAGTGGTTTGGTAGACAGCAGGGTGATCTTTAACACTGAAGCTTTCTTT.

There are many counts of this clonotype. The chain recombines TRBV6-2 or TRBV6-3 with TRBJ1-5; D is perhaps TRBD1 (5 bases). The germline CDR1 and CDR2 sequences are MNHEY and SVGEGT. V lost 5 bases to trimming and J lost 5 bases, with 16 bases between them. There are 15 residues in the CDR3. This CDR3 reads CASSKQLRGDQPQHF. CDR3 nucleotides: TGTGCCAGCAGTAAACAGCTCCGGGGGGATCAGCCCCAGCATTTT.

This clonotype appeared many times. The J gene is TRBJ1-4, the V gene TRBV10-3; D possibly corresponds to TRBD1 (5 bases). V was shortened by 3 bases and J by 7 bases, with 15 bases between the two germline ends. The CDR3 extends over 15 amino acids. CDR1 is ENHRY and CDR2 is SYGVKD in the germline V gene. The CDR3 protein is CAISELSGIGEKLFF. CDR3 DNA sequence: TGTGCCATCAGTGAATTATCAGGGATTGGTGAAAAACTGTTTTTT.

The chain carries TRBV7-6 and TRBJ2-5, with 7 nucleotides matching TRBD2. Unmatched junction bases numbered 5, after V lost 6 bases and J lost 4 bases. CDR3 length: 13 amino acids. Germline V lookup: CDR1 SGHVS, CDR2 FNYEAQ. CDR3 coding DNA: TGTGCCAGCAGTCTACTAGCGTCAGAGACCCAGTACTTC. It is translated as CASSLLASETQYF.

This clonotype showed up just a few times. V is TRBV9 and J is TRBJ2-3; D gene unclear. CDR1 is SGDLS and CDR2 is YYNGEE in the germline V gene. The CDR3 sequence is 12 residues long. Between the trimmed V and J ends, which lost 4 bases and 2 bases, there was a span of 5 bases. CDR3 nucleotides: TGTGCCAGCAGCTTAATCACAGATACGCAGTATTTT. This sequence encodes CASSLITDTQYF.

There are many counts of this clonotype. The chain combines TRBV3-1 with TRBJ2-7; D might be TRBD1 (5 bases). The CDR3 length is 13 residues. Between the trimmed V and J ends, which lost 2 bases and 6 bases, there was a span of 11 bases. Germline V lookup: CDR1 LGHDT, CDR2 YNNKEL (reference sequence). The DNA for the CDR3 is TGTGCCAGCAGCCAATTTTCAGGGATCGAGCAGTACTTC. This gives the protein CASSQFSGIEQYF.